Listed here are 18 T cell receptor beta chains from one sample, sequenced in a study of T-cell reconstitution after alpha-beta-depleted transplantation in children. Molecular barcoding with unique molecular identifiers was used for the TCRbeta library. TCRdb passed the PCR reads through MiXCR, listing each CDR3 protein once. Of 280,000 or so distinct CDR3 sequences in the sample, 11% were seen once. This specimen consisted of peripheral blood, obtained 180 days after TCRalphabeta/CD19-depleted stem cell transplant. These receptor sequences come from a male patient between 2 and 15 years old who had a stem cell transplant for chronic granulomatous disease, so the T cells may come from the graft donor.

The chain combines TRBV4-1 with TRBJ2-6; TRBD2 agrees at 12 bases. The CDR3 spans 20 residues. V dropped 1 base and J dropped 4; count of bases not matched to a gene: 11. Germline values: CDR1 MGHRA, CDR2 YSYEKL. Written as DNA, the CDR3 is TGCGCCAGCAGCCAAGTGGAAGGACTAGCGGGACAACCCGGGGCCAACGTCCTGACTTTC. This codes for CASSQVEGLAGQPGANVLTF.

About this clonotype: One junction end disagrees with the germline gene, perhaps due to a read error. The rearrangement uses TRBV2 and TRBJ1-2; D is undetermined. Per the germline V gene, CDR1 is SNHLY and CDR2 is FYNNEI. The CDR3 is made up of 12 amino acids. The CDR3 DNA follows: TGTGCCAGCAGTGAAGAGAGTTATGGCGACACCTTC. Protein: CASSEESYGDTF.

This clonotype was seen many times. The CDR3, as DNA: TGTGCCAGCAGTTTAGGTGGGACAGGGGAAAAACTGTTTTTT. Its translation is CASSLGGTGEKLFF. The rearrangement joins TRBV12-3 or TRBV12-4 to TRBJ1-4, with 9 bases identical to TRBD1. CDR3 length: 14 amino acids. J lost 8 bases, V lost 1 base, and 2 bases had no gene match.

This clonotype came up a few times. The chain carries TRBV7-8 and TRBJ2-5, with D unclear. With 1 base removed from V and 5 bases from J, the gap between germline ends came to 11 bases. Germline V gene lookup returns CDR1 SGHVS and CDR2 FQNEAQ. This CDR3 has 14 residues. The CDR3 is CASSLGWGSETQYF. CDR3 in DNA: TGTGCCAGCAGCTTAGGTTGGGGTTCGGAGACCCAGTACTTC.

This chain joins TRBV18 and TRBJ1-1; weak D call: TRBD1 (6 bases). Per germline, CDR1 KGHSH and CDR2 LQKENI. The V and J ends lost 4 bases and 2 bases respectively, with 20 bases between them. The CDR3 is 17 amino acids. The CDR3 protein is CASSQREWDTFNTEAFF. The CDR3 DNA is TGTGCCAGCTCACAACGGGAATGGGACACCTTTAACACTGAAGCTTTCTTT.

Worth noting for this clonotype: This clone may be a read error of a much larger clone one base away. The J gene is TRBJ2-1, the V gene TRBV7-8, with TRBD1 as a possible D gene (6 bases). This CDR3 is 13 amino acids long. The ends were cut back, 1 base at V and 13 bases at J, with 14 bases in the middle. Germline loops: CDR1 SGHVS, CDR2 FQNEAQ. The CDR3 nucleotides read TGTGCCAGCAGCTTAGGTGGGACACGGGAACAGTTCTTC. Encoded protein: CASSLGGTREQFF.

This clonotype was observed at least ten times. The chain recombines TRBV7-2 with TRBJ2-5, with no clear D. V was clipped by 5 bases and J by 4 bases, with 11 bases between them. This CDR3 spans 13 amino acids. In germline, CDR1 is SGHTA, CDR2 FQGNSA. The CDR3 reads CASSRTLGETQYF. DNA of the CDR3: TGTGCCAGCAGCCGGACCCTCGGAGAGACCCAGTACTTC.

Remarks on this clonotype: A much bigger clone sits one base away, suggesting this may be a read error. V is TRBV29-1 and J is TRBJ2-3; 10 bases line up with TRBD2. The CDR3 has 15 amino acids. Germline V gene lookup returns CDR1 SQVTM and CDR2 ANQGSEA. V shed 8 bases, J shed 3 bases, and the junction held 11 bases outside the gene matches. This CDR3 reads CSFLFGAGGTDTQYF. The CDR3 DNA is TGCAGCTTCCTTTTCGGAGCGGGGGGGACAGATACGCAGTATTTT.

This clonotype was recorded at least ten times. The chain joins TRBV12-3 or TRBV12-4 to TRBJ1-5; TRBD1 agrees at 8 bases. CDR3 size: 14 residues. V was clipped by 6 bases and J by 10 bases; unmatched bases: 11. The CDR3 loop reads CASRVSRGTGPQHF. The CDR3 nucleotides are TGTGCCAGCAGAGTCTCCCGAGGGACAGGCCCCCAGCATTTT.

This clonotype was detected ten times or more. The CDR3 nucleotides are TGTGCCACCAGTCCCCGTGGGGGACCCTACGAGCAGTACTTC. Protein sequence: CATSPRGGPYEQYF. V usage is TRBV15 and J usage is TRBJ2-7; either TRBD1 or TRBD2 may fit D (5 bases each). Trimming cost V 6 bases and J 2 bases, with 14 bases left between them. CDR1 is LNHNV, CDR2 YYDKDF, per germline (reference sequence). This CDR3 is built from 14 residues.

This clonotype was observed at least ten times. The chain combines TRBV7-7 with TRBJ2-7; D is possibly TRBD1 (6 bases). The CDR3 totals 14 residues. CDR1 is SSHAT, CDR2 FNYEAQ, per germline (reference sequence). Trimming shortened V by 2 bases and J by 1 base, and 9 bases separated the two germline ends. As DNA, the CDR3 is TGTGCCAGCAGCTTAACGGACAGTTCCTACGAGCAGTACTTC. It yields the protein CASSLTDSSYEQYF.

In this sample, this clonotype turned up many times. The V gene is TRBV27, the J gene TRBJ2-2; D uncertain. This CDR3 region has 15 residues. Germline values: CDR1 MNHEY, CDR2 SMNVEV (reference sequence). Trimming stripped 2 bases from V and 2 bases from J, with 9 bases between. CDR3 sequence: CASSLLVTNTGELFF. Here the CDR3 DNA reads TGTGCCAGCAGTTTACTCGTGACAAACACCGGGGAGCTGTTTTTT.

This clonotype was detected many times. The chain links TRBV6-4 to TRBJ2-1; 8 bases agree with TRBD1. V trimming: 9 bases; J trimming: 2 bases; junction bases outside the gene matches: 3. Germline V gives CDR1 MRHNA, CDR2 SNTAGT. The CDR3 is 13 residues long. The CDR3: CASPTGAYNEQFF. The CDR3 bases are TGTGCCAGTCCGACAGGGGCCTACAATGAGCAGTTCTTC.

This clonotype was counted ten times or more. The genes are TRBV2 and TRBJ2-5, with a possible D match to TRBD1 (5 bases). Germline values: CDR1 SNHLY, CDR2 FYNNEI. V shed 7 bases and J shed 5 bases, with 17 bases lying between them. The CDR3 contains 14 residues. CDR3 DNA sequence: TGTGCCAGCAATCAACAGGCCAAAATGGAGACCCAGTACTTC. It translates to CASNQQAKMETQYF.

Many counts were recorded for this clonotype. This chain links TRBV20-1 with TRBJ2-1; D gene uncertain. The CDR3 spans 14 residues. The V gene's germline CDR1 is DFQATT and CDR2 SNEGSKA (reference sequence). Trimming pared 6 bases from V and 0 bases from J, leaving 12 bases between. CDR3 in amino acids: CSAPSPTSYNEQFF. The CDR3 nucleotides read TGCAGTGCCCCGAGTCCCACCTCCTACAATGAGCAGTTCTTC.

The chain carries TRBV14 and TRBJ2-3, with 9 nucleotides matching TRBD1. Germline V gives CDR1 SGHDN, CDR2 FVKESK. Trimming took 5 bases from V and 1 from J; bases not matched to a gene: 4. The CDR3 loop spans 15 amino acids. The CDR3 DNA is TGTGCCAGCAGCGAATGGGACAGGGGCACAGATACGCAGTATTTT. Amino acid sequence: CASSEWDRGTDTQYF. Filled out from reference TRBV14 and TRBJ2-3, the complete variable domain reads EAGVTQFPSHSVIEKGQTVTLRCDPISGHDNLYWYRRVMGKEIKFLLHFVKESKQDESGMPNNRFLAERTGGTYSTLKVQPAELEDSGVYFCASSEWDRGTDTQYFGPGTRLTVL.

A few counts support this clonotype. The V and J genes are TRBV19 and TRBJ2-3; perhaps TRBD2 as D (7 bases). V was shortened by 10 bases and J by 3 bases, with 11 bases between the two germline ends. The germline V gene has CDR1 LNHDA and CDR2 SQIVND (reference sequence). CDR3 length: 12 residues. In nucleotides, the CDR3 is TGTGCCACCGAGGGGGGGACAGATACGCAGTATTTT. It specifies CATEGGTDTQYF.

This clonotype has ten or more counts. The chain is built from TRBV25-1 and TRBJ2-3, with 8 bases identical to TRBD2. Looked up from germline, CDR1 is MGHDK and CDR2 is SYGVNS. The J segment lost 5 bases and the V segment lost 6 bases, leaving 10 bases of the junction unmatched. This CDR3 has 15 residues. CDR3 sequence (DNA): TGTGCCAGCAGAGGTCTCGCGGGGGGAATAGATACGCAGTATTTT. Protein: CASRGLAGGIDTQYF.